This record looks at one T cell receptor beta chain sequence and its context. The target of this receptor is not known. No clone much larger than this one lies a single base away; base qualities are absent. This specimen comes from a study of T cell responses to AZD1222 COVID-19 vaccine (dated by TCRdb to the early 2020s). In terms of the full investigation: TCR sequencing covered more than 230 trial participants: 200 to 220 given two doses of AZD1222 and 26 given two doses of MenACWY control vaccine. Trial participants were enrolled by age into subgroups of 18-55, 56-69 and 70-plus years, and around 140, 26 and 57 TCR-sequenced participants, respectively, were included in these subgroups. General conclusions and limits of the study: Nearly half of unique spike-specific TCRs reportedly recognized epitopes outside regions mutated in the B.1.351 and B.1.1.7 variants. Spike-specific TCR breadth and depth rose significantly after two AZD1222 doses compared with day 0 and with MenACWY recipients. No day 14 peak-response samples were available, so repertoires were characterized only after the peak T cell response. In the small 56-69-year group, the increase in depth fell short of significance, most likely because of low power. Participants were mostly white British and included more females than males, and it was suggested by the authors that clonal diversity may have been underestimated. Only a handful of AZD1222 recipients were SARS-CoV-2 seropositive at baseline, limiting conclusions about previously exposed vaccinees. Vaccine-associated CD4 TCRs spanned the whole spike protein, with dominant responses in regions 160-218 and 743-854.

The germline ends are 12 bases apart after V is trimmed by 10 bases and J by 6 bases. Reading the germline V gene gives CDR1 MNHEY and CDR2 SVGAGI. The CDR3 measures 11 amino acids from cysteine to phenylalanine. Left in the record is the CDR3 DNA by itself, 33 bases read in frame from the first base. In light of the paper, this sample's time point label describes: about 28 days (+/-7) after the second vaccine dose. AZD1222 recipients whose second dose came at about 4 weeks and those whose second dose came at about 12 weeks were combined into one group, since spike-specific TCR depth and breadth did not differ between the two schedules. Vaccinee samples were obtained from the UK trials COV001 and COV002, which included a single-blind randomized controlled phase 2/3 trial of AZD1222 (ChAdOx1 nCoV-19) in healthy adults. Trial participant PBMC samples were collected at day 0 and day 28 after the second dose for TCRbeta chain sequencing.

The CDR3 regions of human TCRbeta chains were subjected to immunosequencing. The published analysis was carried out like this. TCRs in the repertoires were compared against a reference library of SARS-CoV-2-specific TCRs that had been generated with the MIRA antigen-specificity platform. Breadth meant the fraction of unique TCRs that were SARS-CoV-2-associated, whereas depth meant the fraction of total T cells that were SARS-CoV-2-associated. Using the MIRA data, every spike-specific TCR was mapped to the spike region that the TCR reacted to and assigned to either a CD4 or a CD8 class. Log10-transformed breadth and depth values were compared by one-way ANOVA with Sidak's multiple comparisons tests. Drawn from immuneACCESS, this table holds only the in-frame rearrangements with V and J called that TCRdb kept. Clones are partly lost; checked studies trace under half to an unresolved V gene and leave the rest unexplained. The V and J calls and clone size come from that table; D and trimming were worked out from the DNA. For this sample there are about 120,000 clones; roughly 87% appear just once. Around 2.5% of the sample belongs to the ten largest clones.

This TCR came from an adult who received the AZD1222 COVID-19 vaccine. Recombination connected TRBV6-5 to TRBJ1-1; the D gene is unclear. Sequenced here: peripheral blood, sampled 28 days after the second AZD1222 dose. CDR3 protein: CATSGVAEAFF. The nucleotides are TGTGCCACCTCAGGTGTGGCTGAAGCTTTCTTT.